This TCR beta chain was identified in a study of blood T cell repertoires in COVID-19. Study background: Acute and convalescent COVID-19 specimens originated in the United States, Italy and Spain. Sample material is recorded as cDNA or gDNA derived from T cells, B-cell-depleted T cells, or PBMCs.

Original processing methods: It was from reference gene primer amplification that nucleated cell counts were estimated. Assay: immunoSEQ multiplex PCR; the TCRdb copy retains only in-frame clones and omits some. V and J calls plus clone size are reproduced from that table; the DNA served to infer D and trimming. The data contain 150,000 or so clones, roughly 75% of them singletons. V lost 3 bases, J lost 2 bases, and 11 bases lay in between. Per germline, CDR1 GTSNPN and CDR2 SVGIG (reference sequence). The CDR3 loop spans 13 amino acids. Donors in Cohort 3 counted as recovered after two negative PCRs, clearance, or symptom resolution.

This receptor was identified in a woman aged 45-60 years who had recovered from COVID-19. This chain uses TRBV30 with TRBJ2-7; D unresolved. Sequencing was performed on PBMCs or T cells enriched from blood (not recorded which). The CDR3 sequence is CAWSSETTYEQYF. CDR3 DNA sequence: TGTGCCTGGAGCTCAGAAACGACCTACGAGCAGTACTTC.